A selection of T cell receptor beta chains follows, all from one sample in a study of blood T cell repertoires in COVID-19. Assay: immunoSEQ multiplex PCR; the TCRdb copy retains only in-frame clones and omits some. The sample comprises 400,000 to 450,000 clones, 90% of which are singletons, and 0.6% rests with the top ten. Sequenced material: PBMCs or T cells enriched from blood (not recorded which). These receptors were taken from a man aged 18 to 30 who had recovered from COVID-19. Each CDR3 is given without its conserved first and last residue.

V gene: TRBV27
CDR3 protein: ASSPIDREHQPQH

V gene: TRBV5-8
CDR3 protein: ASSYRLAGLLKSSYNEQF

V gene: TRBV11-2
CDR3 protein: ASSSLQLPYGYT

V gene: TRBV29-1
CDR3 protein: SVVGDRDQPQH

V gene: TRBV5-4
CDR3 protein: ASSLTQAETQY

V gene: TRBV7-9
CDR3 protein: ASSLRDREAGELF

V gene: TRBV19
CDR3 protein: ASTRDRVMSVLGNQPQH

V gene: TRBV7-9
CDR3 protein: ASSLQRMNTGELF

V gene: TRBV4-2
CDR3 protein: ASSQELADYNEQF

V gene: TRBV15
CDR3 protein: ATSFSQGLRRTEAF

V gene: TRBV5-8
CDR3 protein: ASSKGTSGTYEQY

V gene: TRBV6-6
CDR3 protein: ASGYTATREKLF

V gene: TRBV5-1
CDR3 protein: ASSESGQLQETQY

V gene: TRBV20-1
CDR3 protein: SRDYQETQY

V gene: TRBV28
CDR3 protein: ASRRQGAADTIY

V gene: TRBV12-5
CDR3 protein: ASGLTGNSYNSPLH

V gene: TRBV10-2
CDR3 protein: ASSEAGGSTDTQY

V gene: TRBV29-1
CDR3 protein: SVTGTGEDSPSNQPQH

V gene: TRBV27
CDR3 protein: ASSRGRLLNTEAF

V gene: TRBV9
CDR3 protein: ASSVLALGIQY

V gene: TRBV28
CDR3 protein: ASRRQGSGNQPQH

V gene: TRBV10-2
CDR3 protein: ASSESPRTLGGNSPLH

V gene: TRBV7-3
CDR3 protein: ASSPDRALMNTEAF

V gene: TRBV28
CDR3 protein: ASRTRRGTNYNSPLH

V gene: TRBV30
CDR3 protein: AWTGVGNEKLF

V gene: TRBV28
CDR3 protein: ASSSPGQGAKEQY

V gene: TRBV19
CDR3 protein: ASSTGLAGNTIY

V gene: TRBV19
CDR3 protein: ASSTRRGGDYGYT

V gene: TRBV9
CDR3 protein: ASSVDGVGEQY

V gene: TRBV10-3
CDR3 protein: AISDRAREPSEQY

V gene: TRBV5-1
CDR3 protein: ASSLGQGHDEQF

V gene: TRBV7-3
CDR3 protein: ASSPHESSYNEQF

V gene: TRBV9
CDR3 protein: ASSGGPPWRVEKLF

V gene: TRBV15
CDR3 protein: ATSGMGSGSSYEQY

V gene: TRBV4-1
CDR3 protein: ASSLPWSGRTDTQY

V gene: TRBV28
CDR3 protein: ASTLGQLQETQY

V gene: TRBV5-4
CDR3 protein: ASSLSGLGEQY

V gene: TRBV20-1
CDR3 protein: SASRLAGDEQF